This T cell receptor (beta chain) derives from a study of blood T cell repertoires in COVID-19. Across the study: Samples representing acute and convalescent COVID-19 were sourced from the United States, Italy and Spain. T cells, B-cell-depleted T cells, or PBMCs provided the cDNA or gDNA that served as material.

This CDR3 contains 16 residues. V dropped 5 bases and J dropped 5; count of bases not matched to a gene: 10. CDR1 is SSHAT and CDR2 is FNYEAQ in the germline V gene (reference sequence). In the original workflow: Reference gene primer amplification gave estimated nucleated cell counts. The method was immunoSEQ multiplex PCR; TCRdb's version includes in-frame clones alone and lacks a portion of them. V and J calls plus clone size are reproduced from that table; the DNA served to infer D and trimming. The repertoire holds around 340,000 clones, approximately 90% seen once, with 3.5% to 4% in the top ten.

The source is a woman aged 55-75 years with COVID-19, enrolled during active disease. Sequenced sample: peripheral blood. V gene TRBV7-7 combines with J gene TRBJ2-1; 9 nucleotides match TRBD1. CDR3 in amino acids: CASSPTGGRGNNEQFF. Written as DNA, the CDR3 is TGTGCCAGCAGCCCTACAGGGGGCCGGGGGAACAATGAGCAGTTCTTC.